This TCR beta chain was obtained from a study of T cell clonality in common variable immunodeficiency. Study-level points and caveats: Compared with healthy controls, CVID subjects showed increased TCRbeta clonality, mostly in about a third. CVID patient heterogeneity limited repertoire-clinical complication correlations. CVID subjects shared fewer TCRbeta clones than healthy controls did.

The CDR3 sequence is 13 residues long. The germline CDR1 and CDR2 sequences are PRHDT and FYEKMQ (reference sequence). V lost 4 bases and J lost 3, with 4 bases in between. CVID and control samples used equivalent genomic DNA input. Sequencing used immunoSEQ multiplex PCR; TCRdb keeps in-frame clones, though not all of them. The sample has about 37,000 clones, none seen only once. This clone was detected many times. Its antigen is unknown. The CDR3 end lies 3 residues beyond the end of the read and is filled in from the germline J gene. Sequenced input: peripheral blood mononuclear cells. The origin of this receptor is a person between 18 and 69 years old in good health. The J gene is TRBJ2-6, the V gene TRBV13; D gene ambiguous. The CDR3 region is CASSSRGANVLTF. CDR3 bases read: TGTGCCAGCAGCTCTCGTGGGGCCAACGTC.